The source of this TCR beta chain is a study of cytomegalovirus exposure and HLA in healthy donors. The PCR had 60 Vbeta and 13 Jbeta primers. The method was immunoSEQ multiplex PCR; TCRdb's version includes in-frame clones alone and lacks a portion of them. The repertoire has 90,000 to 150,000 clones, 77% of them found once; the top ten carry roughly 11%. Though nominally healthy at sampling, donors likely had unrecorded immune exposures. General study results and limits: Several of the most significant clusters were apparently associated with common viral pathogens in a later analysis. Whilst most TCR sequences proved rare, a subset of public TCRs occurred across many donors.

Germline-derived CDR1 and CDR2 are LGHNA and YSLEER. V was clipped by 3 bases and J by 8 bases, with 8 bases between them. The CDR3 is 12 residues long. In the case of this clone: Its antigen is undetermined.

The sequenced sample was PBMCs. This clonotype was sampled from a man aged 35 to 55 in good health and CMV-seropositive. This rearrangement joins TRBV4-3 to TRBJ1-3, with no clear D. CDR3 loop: CASSHERDTIYF. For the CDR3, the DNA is TGCGCCAGCAGCCATGAGAGAGACACCATATATTTT.